One and the same sample provided the 18 T cell receptor beta chains below, sequenced in a study of blood T cell repertoires in COVID-19. Assay: immunoSEQ multiplex PCR; the TCRdb copy retains only in-frame clones and omits some. The sample records some 220,000 clones, approximately 85% being singletons. The source material was peripheral blood. These receptors were taken from a man over 45 with acute or convalescent COVID-19.

The CDR3, as DNA: TGTGCCAGCAGCTTTGGGGACAAGATGTCGCCCCAGCATTTT. Translation gives CASSFGDKMSPQHF. The J gene is TRBJ1-5, the V gene TRBV5-6; the D gene is possibly TRBD1 (6 bases). CDR1 is SGHDT, CDR2 YYEEEE, per germline. There are 14 residues in the CDR3. V dropped 2 bases and J dropped 9 bases, with 15 bases sitting between them. The variable domain in full, completed from reference TRBV5-6 and TRBJ1-5, reads DAGVTQSPTHLIKTRGQQVTLRCSPKSGHDTVSWYQQALGQGPQFIFQYYEEEERQRGNFPDRFSGHQFPNYSSELNVNALLLGDSALYLCASSFGDKMSPQHFGDGTRLSIL.

The chain joins TRBV18 to TRBJ1-2, with TRBD1 matching 9 bases. The CDR3 contains 13 residues. The germline V gene has CDR1 KGHSH and CDR2 LQKENI. J lost 4 bases, V lost 5 bases, and 2 bases had no gene match. The CDR3, as DNA: TGTGCCAGCTCAGTGGGACAGGGCTATGGCTACACCTTC. Translated: CASSVGQGYGYTF.

This chain uses TRBV6-5 with TRBJ1-1, with 7 bases lining up with TRBD1. The CDR3 sequence is 14 residues long. The J segment lost 2 bases and the V segment lost 7 bases, leaving 7 bases of the junction unmatched. The germline V gene has CDR1 MNHEY and CDR2 SVGAGI. The CDR3 DNA follows: TGTGCCAGCAAAAAGGGACAGACCAACACTGAAGCTTTCTTT. It yields the protein CASKKGQTNTEAFF.

The chain recombines TRBV28 with TRBJ2-1; 7 bases match TRBD1. The CDR3 runs to 14 residues. Trimming removed 7 bases from V and 7 bases from J; junction bases left unmatched: 10. CDR1 and CDR2 (germline): MDHEN, SYDVKM. This chain's CDR3 is CASIPGGVGNEQFF. CDR3 in DNA: TGTGCCAGCATCCCAGGGGGAGTAGGGAATGAGCAGTTCTTC.

The genes are TRBV11-1 and TRBJ1-4; tentatively, D is TRBD1 (6 bases). Germline loops: CDR1 SGHAT, CDR2 FQDESV (reference sequence). The length of the CDR3 is 14 residues. Trimming left V 5 bases short and J 3 bases short, with 10 bases between. The CDR3 reads CASSGQLSNEKLFF. CDR3 nucleotide sequence: TGTGCCAGCAGCGGACAGTTGTCTAATGAAAAACTGTTTTTT. Full variable domain (outside the CDR3, taken from reference TRBV11-1 and TRBJ1-4): EAEVAQSPRYKITEKSQAVAFWCDPISGHATLYWYRQILGQGPELLVQFQDESVVDDSQLPKDRFSAERLKGVDSTLKIQPAELGDSAMYLCASSGQLSNEKLFFGSGTQLSVL.

This sequence joins TRBV19 and TRBJ2-1; TRBD2 agrees at 13 bases. This CDR3 has 15 amino acids. The J segment lost 7 bases and the V segment lost 7 bases, leaving 7 bases of the junction unmatched. The germline V gene encodes CDR1 LNHDA and CDR2 SQIVND (reference sequence). As DNA, the CDR3 is TGTGCCAGTACCCTACTAGCGGGAGGGACAAATGAGCAGTTCTTC. It specifies CASTLLAGGTNEQFF.

The chain combines TRBV5-1 with TRBJ2-5, with D perhaps TRBD1 (5 bases). The CDR3 consists of 13 residues. Germline assignment: CDR1 SGHRS and CDR2 YFSETQ. V was cut by 4 bases and J by 1 base, with 8 bases left in between. CDR3 in amino acids: CASSQDIQETQYF. CDR3 in DNA: TGCGCCAGCAGCCAGGACATCCAAGAGACCCAGTACTTC.

The CDR3 is CASSRQDEKLFF. CDR3 DNA sequence: TGTGCCAGCAGCAGACAGGATGAAAAACTGTTTTTT. The gene calls are TRBV7-2 and TRBJ1-4; a possible D gene is TRBD1 (6 bases). The CDR3 is 12 residues long. V dropped 5 bases and J dropped 6 bases, with 7 bases sitting between them. Looked up from germline, CDR1 is SGHTA and CDR2 is FQGNSA.

This chain joins TRBV9 and TRBJ1-2, with 8 bases aligning to TRBD1. The germline CDR1 and CDR2 sequences are SGDLS and YYNGEE. The CDR3 is made up of 16 amino acids. The J segment lost 3 bases and the V segment lost 4 bases, leaving 11 bases of the junction unmatched. CDR3 sequence (DNA): TGTGCCAGCAGCCCGCTACCCCAGACAGGGGACTATGGCTACACCTTC. The encoded protein is CASSPLPQTGDYGYTF.

The chain is built from TRBV7-3 and TRBJ2-7, with a tentative D call TRBD2 (5 bases). V was clipped by 1 base and J by 3 bases, with 13 bases between them. This CDR3 is built from 15 residues. Germline V lookup: CDR1 SGHTA, CDR2 FQGTGA. The CDR3 reads CASSLMSGPNYEQYF. The CDR3 DNA sequence: TGTGCCAGCAGCTTAATGAGCGGCCCTAACTACGAGCAGTACTTC.

A single count supports this clone. V and J are TRBV7-2 and TRBJ1-6; TRBD1 matches 7 bases. The CDR3 is 19 amino acids. The trim removed 1 base at V and 2 bases at J, leaving 11 bases unmatched. Germline CDR1 SGHTA, CDR2 FQGNSA. The CDR3 spells CASSLVATTGAAYNSPLHF. CDR3 in DNA: TGTGCCAGCAGCTTAGTAGCAACTACAGGGGCGGCCTATAATTCACCCCTCCACTTT.

The sample holds one count of this clone. The chain has TRBV19 and TRBJ1-1, with D maybe TRBD1 (5 bases). This CDR3 region has 12 residues. The germline V gene encodes CDR1 LNHDA and CDR2 SQIVND (reference sequence). V gave up 10 bases and J gave up 1 base, with 10 bases separating them. CDR3 region: CATGGGNTEAFF. The CDR3 nucleotides read TGTGCCACCGGGGGGGGGAACACTGAAGCTTTCTTT.

The chain combines TRBV6-5 with TRBJ1-4; 10 bases fit TRBD1. This CDR3 contains 15 residues. Germline CDR1 reads MNHEY; CDR2 reads SVGAGI. V dropped 7 bases and J dropped 6; count of bases not matched to a gene: 8. This CDR3 reads CASISPGTGDEKLFF. The CDR3 DNA reads TGTGCCAGCATATCTCCCGGGACAGGGGATGAAAAACTGTTTTTT.

This rearrangement joins TRBV28 to TRBJ2-7; D perhaps matches TRBD2 (5 bases). Trimming left V 6 bases short and J 0 bases short, with 12 bases between. The germline CDR1 and CDR2 sequences are MDHEN and SYDVKM. The CDR3 extends over 14 amino acids. The CDR3 sequence is CASSYGLGSYEQYF. The CDR3, as DNA: TGTGCCAGCAGCTACGGACTTGGCTCCTACGAGCAGTACTTC.

The V and J genes are TRBV6-4 and TRBJ2-7, with TRBD2 identical over 13 bases. V shed 11 bases and J 2 bases; nucleotides not matched to a gene: 18. Germline values: CDR1 MRHNA, CDR2 SNTAGT. The CDR3 loop spans 18 amino acids. The CDR3 DNA follows: TGTGCCTTGCGCCCCAGCGGAACTAGCGGGAGGGCCCCCTACGAGCAGTACTTC. This gives the protein CALRPSGTSGRAPYEQYF.

The chain is built from TRBV3-1 (or the pseudogene TRBV3-2) and TRBJ2-5, with a possible D match to TRBD1 (5 bases). The CDR3 extends over 16 amino acids. Between the trimmed V and J ends, which lost 4 bases and 5 bases, there was a span of 20 bases. Germline loops: CDR1 LGHDT, CDR2 YNNKEL (reference sequence). CDR3 sequence: CASSRSQWSRAETQYF. The CDR3 bases are TGTGCCAGCAGCCGCTCCCAGTGGAGCAGGGCGGAGACCCAGTACTTC.

This sequence joins TRBV30 and TRBJ2-3; 10 bases align to TRBD2. Per germline, CDR1 GTSNPN and CDR2 SVGIG (reference sequence). The V and J ends lost 2 bases and 2 bases, in that order; junction bases with no gene match: 4. The CDR3 is 15 residues long. The CDR3 nucleotides are TGTGCCTGGAGTCCGCTAGCGGGGGCCACAGATACGCAGTATTTT. This codes for CAWSPLAGATDTQYF.

The rearrangement uses TRBV7-2 and TRBJ2-7, with 11 bases identical to TRBD1. CDR3 length: 15 residues. The germline V gene encodes CDR1 SGHTA and CDR2 FQGNSA. Unmatched junction bases numbered 6, after V lost 6 bases and J lost 2 bases. DNA of the CDR3: TGTGCCAGCAGATCCCCGGGACAGGGGGCCTACGAGCAGTACTTC. Translation gives CASRSPGQGAYEQYF.